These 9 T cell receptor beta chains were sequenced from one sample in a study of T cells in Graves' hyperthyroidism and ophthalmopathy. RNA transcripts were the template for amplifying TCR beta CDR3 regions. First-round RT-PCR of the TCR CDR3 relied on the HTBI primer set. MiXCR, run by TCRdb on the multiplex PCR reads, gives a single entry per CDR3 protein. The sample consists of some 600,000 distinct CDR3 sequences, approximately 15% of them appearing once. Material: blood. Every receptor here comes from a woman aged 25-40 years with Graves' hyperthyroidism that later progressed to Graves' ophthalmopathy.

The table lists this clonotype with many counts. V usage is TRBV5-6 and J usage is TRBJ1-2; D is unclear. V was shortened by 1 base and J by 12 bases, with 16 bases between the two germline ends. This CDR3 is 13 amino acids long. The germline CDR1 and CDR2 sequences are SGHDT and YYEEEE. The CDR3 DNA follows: TGTGCCAGCAGCTTGAACGTCGGCAGAAGGGACACCTTC. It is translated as CASSLNVGRRDTF.

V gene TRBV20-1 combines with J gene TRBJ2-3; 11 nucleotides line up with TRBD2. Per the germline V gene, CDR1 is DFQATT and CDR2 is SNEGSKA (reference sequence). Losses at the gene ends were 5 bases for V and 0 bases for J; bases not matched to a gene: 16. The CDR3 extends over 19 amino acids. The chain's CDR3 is CSAPGRRLAGGSSTDTQYF. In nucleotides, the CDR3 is TGCAGTGCTCCGGGGAGGAGGCTAGCGGGGGGATCTAGCACAGATACGCAGTATTTT.

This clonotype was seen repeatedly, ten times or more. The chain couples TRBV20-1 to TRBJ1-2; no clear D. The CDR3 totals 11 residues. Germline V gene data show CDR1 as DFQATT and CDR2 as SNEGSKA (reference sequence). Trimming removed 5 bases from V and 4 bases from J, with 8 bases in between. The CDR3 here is CSASGAYGYTF. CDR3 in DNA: TGCAGTGCTTCGGGAGCCTATGGCTACACCTTC.

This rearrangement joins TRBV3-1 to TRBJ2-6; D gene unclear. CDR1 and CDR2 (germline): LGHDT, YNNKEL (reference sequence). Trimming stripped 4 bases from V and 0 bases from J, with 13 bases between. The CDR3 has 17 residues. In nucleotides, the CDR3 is TGTGCCAGCAGCCGCGTGCTAGTAAGCTCTGGGGCCAACGTCCTGACTTTC. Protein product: CASSRVLVSSGANVLTF.

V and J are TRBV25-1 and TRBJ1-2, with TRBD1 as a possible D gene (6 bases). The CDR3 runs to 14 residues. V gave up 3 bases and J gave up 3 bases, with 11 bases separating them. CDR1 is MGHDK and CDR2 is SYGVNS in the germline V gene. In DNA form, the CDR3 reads TGTGCCAGCAGTGACGTAACAGGGTACTATGGCTACACCTTC. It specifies CASSDVTGYYGYTF.

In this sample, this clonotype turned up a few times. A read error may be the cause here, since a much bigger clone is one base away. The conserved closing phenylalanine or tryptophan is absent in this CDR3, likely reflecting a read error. CDR3: CASSFPSVEQYL. Here the CDR3 DNA reads TGTGCCAGCAGTTTCCCTTCCGTCGAGCAGTACCTC. The rearrangement joins TRBV28 to TRBJ2-7; unclear D gene. This CDR3 is built from 12 residues. The germline CDR1 and CDR2 sequences are MDHEN and SYDVKM. Between the trimmed V and J ends, which lost 3 bases and 6 bases, there was a span of 9 bases.

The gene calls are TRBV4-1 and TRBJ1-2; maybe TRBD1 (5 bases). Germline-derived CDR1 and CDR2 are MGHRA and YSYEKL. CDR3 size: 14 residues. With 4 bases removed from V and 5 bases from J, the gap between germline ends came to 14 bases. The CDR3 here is CASSPLAGEYGYTF. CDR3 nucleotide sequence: TGCGCCAGCAGCCCTCTAGCGGGGGAGTATGGCTACACCTTC.

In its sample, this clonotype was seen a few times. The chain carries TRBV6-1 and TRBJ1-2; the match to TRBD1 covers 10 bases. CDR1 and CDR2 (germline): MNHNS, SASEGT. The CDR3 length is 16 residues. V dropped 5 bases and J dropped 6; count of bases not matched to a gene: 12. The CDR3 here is CASSSGQGFPNNGYTF. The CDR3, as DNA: TGTGCCAGCAGTTCGGGACAGGGGTTCCCCAATAATGGCTACACCTTC.

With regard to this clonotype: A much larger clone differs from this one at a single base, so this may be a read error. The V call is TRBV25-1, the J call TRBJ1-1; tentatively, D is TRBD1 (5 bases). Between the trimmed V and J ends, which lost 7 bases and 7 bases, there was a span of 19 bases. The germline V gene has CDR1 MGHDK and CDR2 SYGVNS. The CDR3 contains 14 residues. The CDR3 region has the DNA TGTGCCAGCACCGGGGGTGGACGGAACTTTGAAGCTTTCTTT. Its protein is CASTGGGRNFEAFF. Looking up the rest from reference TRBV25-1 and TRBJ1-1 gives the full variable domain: EADIYQTPRYLVIGTGKKITLECSQTMGHDKMYWYQQDPGMELHLIHYSYGVNSTEKGDLSSESTVSRIRTEHFPLTLESARPSHTSQYLCASTGGGRNFEAFFGQGTRLTVV.